Detailed here is one T cell receptor (beta chain). The sample is drawn from a study of cytomegalovirus exposure and HLA in healthy donors. It was with 60 Vbeta and 13 Jbeta primers that the PCR ran. In the study's own analysis: In a later analysis, roughly 10 million of approximately 86 million unique beta chains occurred in at least two donors. Profiling relied on immunoSEQ multiplex PCR, and the TCRdb table lists in-frame clones only, not all of them. The D gene and trimming were derived from the DNA, and the V and J assignments and clone size from that table. The sample has 100,000 to 150,000 clones. The CDR3 loop spans 18 amino acids. V dropped 1 base and J dropped 0 bases, with 17 bases sitting between them. Germline CDR1 LGHNA, CDR2 YSLEER.

Sequences were obtained from PBMCs. The sequence was collected from a middle-aged woman in good health and CMV-seronegative. This chain joins TRBV4-3 and TRBJ2-3; D not certain. In DNA, the CDR3 is TGCGCCAGCAGCCAAGCCCGCGTGAGGAAATCTAGCACAGATACGCAGTATTTT. Amino acids: CASSQARVRKSSTDTQYF.